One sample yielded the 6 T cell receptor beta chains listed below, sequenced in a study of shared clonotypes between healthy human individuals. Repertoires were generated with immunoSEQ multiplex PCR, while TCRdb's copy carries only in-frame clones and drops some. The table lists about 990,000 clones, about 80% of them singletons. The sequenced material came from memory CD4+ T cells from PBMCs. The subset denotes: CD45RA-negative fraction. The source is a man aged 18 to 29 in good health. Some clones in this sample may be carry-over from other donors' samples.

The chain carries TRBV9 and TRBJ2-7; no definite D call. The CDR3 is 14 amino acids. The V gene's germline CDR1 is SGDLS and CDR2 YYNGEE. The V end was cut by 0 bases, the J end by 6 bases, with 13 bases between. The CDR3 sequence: CASSVDPQRSEQYF. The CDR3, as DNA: TGTGCCAGCAGCGTAGATCCCCAGAGGTCCGAGCAGTACTTC.

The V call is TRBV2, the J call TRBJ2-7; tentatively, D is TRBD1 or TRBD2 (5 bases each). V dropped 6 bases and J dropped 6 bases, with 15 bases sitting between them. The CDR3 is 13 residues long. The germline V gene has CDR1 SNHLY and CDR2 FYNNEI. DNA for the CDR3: TGTGCCAGCAGCCGGGACCACCTCCGCGAGCAGTACTTC. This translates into CASSRDHLREQYF.

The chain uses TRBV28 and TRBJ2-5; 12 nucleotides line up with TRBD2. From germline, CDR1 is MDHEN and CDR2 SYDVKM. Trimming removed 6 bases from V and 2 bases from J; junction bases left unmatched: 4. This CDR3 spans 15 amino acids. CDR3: CASSLLAGGQETQYF. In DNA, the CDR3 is TGTGCCAGCAGCTTACTAGCGGGAGGACAAGAGACCCAGTACTTC. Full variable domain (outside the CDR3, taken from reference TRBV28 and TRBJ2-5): DVKVTQSSRYLVKRTGEKVFLECVQDMDHENMFWYRQDPGLGLRLIYFSYDVKMKEKGDIPEGYSVSREKKERFSLILESASTNQTSMYLCASSLLAGGQETQYFGPGTRLLVL.

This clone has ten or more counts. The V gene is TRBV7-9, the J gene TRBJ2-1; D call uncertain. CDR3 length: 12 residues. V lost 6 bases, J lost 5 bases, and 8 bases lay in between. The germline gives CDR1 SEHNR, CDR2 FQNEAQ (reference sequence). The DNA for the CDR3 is TGTGCCAGCAGGTACGAGAACAATGAGCAGTTCTTC. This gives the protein CASRYENNEQFF.

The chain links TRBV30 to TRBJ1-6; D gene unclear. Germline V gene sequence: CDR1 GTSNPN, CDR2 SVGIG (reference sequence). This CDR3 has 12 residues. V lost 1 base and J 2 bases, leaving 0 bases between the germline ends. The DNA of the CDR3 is TGTGCCTGGAGTGCCTATAATTCACCCCTCCACTTT. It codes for CAWSAYNSPLHF.

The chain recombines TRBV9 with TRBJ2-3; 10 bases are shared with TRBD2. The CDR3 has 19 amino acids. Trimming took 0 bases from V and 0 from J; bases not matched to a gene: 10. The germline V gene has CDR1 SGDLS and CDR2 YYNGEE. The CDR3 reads CASSVGSSGRASSTDTQYF. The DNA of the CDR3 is TGTGCCAGCAGCGTAGGATCCAGCGGGAGGGCCAGTAGCACAGATACGCAGTATTTT.